Following are 24 T cell receptor beta chains from one sample sequenced in a study of blood T cell repertoires in COVID-19. Here immunoSEQ multiplex PCR was the method, and the copy in TCRdb shows in-frame clones only, minus some. The sample contains 150,000 to 200,000 clones, 88% of which appear only once. The sample consisted of peripheral blood. The source of these receptors is a man aged 40-55 years with active or convalescent COVID-19.

The gene calls are TRBV7-7 and TRBJ2-1; D may be TRBD1 (5 bases). V was clipped by 1 base and J by 6 bases, with 10 bases between them. Germline V CDR1 and CDR2: SSHAT, FNYEAQ (reference sequence). CDR3 length equals 14 residues. CDR3 protein: CASSLGIQGNEQFF. The CDR3 DNA follows: TGTGCCAGCAGCTTAGGGATTCAGGGCAATGAGCAGTTCTTC.

This clone was recorded once. V usage is TRBV19 and J usage is TRBJ1-2; no reliable D call. CDR1 is LNHDA and CDR2 is SQIVND in the germline V gene (reference sequence). V was clipped by 1 base and J by 0 bases, with 15 bases between them. The CDR3 consists of 17 residues. The CDR3 DNA reads TGTGCCAGTAGTATAGGACACAGAGCAAAAGCTAACTATGGCTACACCTTC. Amino acid sequence: CASSIGHRAKANYGYTF.

This chain joins TRBV6-2 or TRBV6-3 and TRBJ2-1; 9 nucleotides align to TRBD1. The V segment lost 6 bases and the J segment 7 bases; nucleotides outside the gene matches: 16. Germline V gene lookup returns CDR1 MNHEY and CDR2 SVGEGT. The CDR3 totals 17 residues. The CDR3 loop reads CASSRRTPGQGGNEQFF. The DNA for the CDR3 is TGTGCCAGCAGCCGCCGGACCCCGGGACAGGGAGGAAATGAGCAGTTCTTC.

CDR3 in amino acids: CASSRQGAWTGELFF. The CDR3 DNA reads as TGTGCCAGCAGTCGCCAGGGGGCATGGACCGGGGAGCTGTTTTTT. The chain combines TRBV27 with TRBJ2-2; 8 nucleotides line up with TRBD1. The germline CDR1 and CDR2 sequences are MNHEY and SMNVEV (reference sequence). V trimming: 5 bases; J trimming: 5 bases; junction bases outside the gene matches: 7. CDR3 size: 15 residues.

This chain uses TRBV27 with TRBJ2-1, with TRBD1 matching over 10 bases. From germline, CDR1 is MNHEY and CDR2 SMNVEV (reference sequence). The V and J ends lost 2 bases and 6 bases, in that order; junction bases with no gene match: 4. The CDR3 is 15 amino acids. In nucleotides, the CDR3 is TGTGCCAGCAGTTTAACCGGGACAGGGGTCAATGAGCAGTTCTTC. Residues: CASSLTGTGVNEQFF.

J is TRBJ1-2 and V is TRBV5-1; the D is unclear. CDR1 SGHRS and CDR2 YFSETQ come from the germline V gene. Trimming removed 0 bases from V and 8 bases from J, with 8 bases in between. The CDR3 is made up of 12 amino acids. The CDR3 DNA reads TGCGCCAGCAGCTTGGGGCTAGTCGGCTACACCTTC. Translation gives CASSLGLVGYTF.

The V gene is TRBV19, the J gene TRBJ2-7; D gene uncertain. The germline V gene has CDR1 LNHDA and CDR2 SQIVND (reference sequence). The CDR3 covers 11 residues. V lost 3 bases and J 9 bases, leaving 9 bases between the germline ends. CDR3 nucleotides: TGTGCCAGTAGTATTAATGGAGCGCAGTACTTC. Protein product: CASSINGAQYF.

This clone occurred a few times. J is TRBJ1-1 and V is TRBV5-1, with 12 bases fitting TRBD1. Germline loops: CDR1 SGHRS, CDR2 YFSETQ. The CDR3 totals 16 residues. V trimming: 7 bases; J trimming: 11 bases; junction bases outside the gene matches: 18. CDR3 sequence reads: CASHRDTPGQGAAAFF. CDR3 sequence (DNA): TGCGCCAGCCATAGAGATACCCCGGGACAGGGGGCGGCCGCTTTCTTT.

The chain carries TRBV7-2 and TRBJ2-1; 9 bases align to TRBD1. J gave up 4 bases and V 1 base, and 8 bases lay outside the gene matches. In germline, CDR1 is SGHTA, CDR2 FQGNSA. CDR3 length: 17 amino acids. This CDR3 is CASSLELRDRDYNEQFF. The CDR3 region has the DNA TGTGCCAGCAGCTTAGAACTGAGGGACAGGGATTACAATGAGCAGTTCTTC.

The chain carries TRBV7-9 and TRBJ1-2; 8 bases line up with TRBD1. The V and J ends lost 4 bases and 4 bases, in that order; junction bases with no gene match: 14. Germline CDR1 is SEHNR and CDR2 is FQNEAQ (reference sequence). The CDR3 covers 17 residues. In DNA form, the CDR3 reads TGTGCCAGCAGCTCCGGGACAGGACCGTCATTTGGCTATGGCTACACCTTC. Translating gives CASSSGTGPSFGYGYTF.

In this sample, this clone turned up once. The chain joins TRBV5-1 to TRBJ2-7; 9 nucleotides align to TRBD1. The J segment lost 1 base and the V segment lost 4 bases, leaving 6 bases of the junction unmatched. The CDR3 totals 15 residues. Germline loops: CDR1 SGHRS, CDR2 YFSETQ. The CDR3: CASSPSGTGSYEQYF. The CDR3 DNA follows: TGCGCCAGCAGCCCAAGTGGGACAGGGTCCTACGAGCAGTACTTC.

The chain has TRBV6-4 and TRBJ2-5; possible D gene TRBD2, 5 bases. V was clipped by 5 bases and J by 4 bases, with 11 bases between them. The germline gives CDR1 MRHNA, CDR2 SNTAGT. The CDR3 spans 13 residues. The DNA of the CDR3 is TGTGCCAGCAGTATACTAGAGGGAGAGACCCAGTACTTC. Translated, it gives CASSILEGETQYF.

The J gene is TRBJ2-2, the V gene TRBV9; 7 positions agree with TRBD1. CDR3 length: 15 amino acids. The ends lost 0 bases at V and 5 bases at J; junction bases unmatched: 4. Per germline, CDR1 SGDLS and CDR2 YYNGEE. CDR3 region: CASSVARGQTGELFF. The CDR3 DNA reads TGTGCCAGCAGCGTAGCAAGGGGGCAGACCGGGGAGCTGTTTTTT. Drawing the rest from reference TRBV9 and TRBJ2-2, the complete variable domain is DSGVTQTPKHLITATGQRVTLRCSPRSGDLSVYWYQQSLDQGLQFLIQYYNGEERAKGNILERFSAQQFPDLHSELNLSSLELGDSALYFCASSVARGQTGELFFGEGSRLTVL.

The rearrangement joins TRBV25-1 to TRBJ1-5; 8 bases match TRBD1. The V and J ends lost 4 bases and 2 bases, in that order; junction bases with no gene match: 10. This CDR3 has 17 amino acids. Germline CDR1 MGHDK, CDR2 SYGVNS. The CDR3 loop is CASSAGQGLVGNQPQHF. CDR3 in DNA: TGTGCCAGCAGTGCCGGACAGGGTTTGGTTGGCAATCAGCCCCAGCATTTT.

The table lists this clone with a count of one. This sequence joins TRBV5-8 and TRBJ1-2; D is uncertain. The CDR3 loop spans 15 amino acids. The V gene lost 3 bases and the J gene lost 4 bases, with 16 bases spanning the gap. CDR1 and CDR2 (germline): SGHTS, YDEGEE. The CDR3 DNA is TGTGCCAGCAGCTCCATTCGGAGAAGCGCCTATGGCTACACCTTC. This codes for CASSSIRRSAYGYTF.

The CDR3 DNA sequence: TGTGCCAGCAGCTTTGGGCCCCTTTACGAGCAGTACTTC. Its translation: CASSFGPLYEQYF. The chain combines TRBV11-3 with TRBJ2-7; D ambiguous. The CDR3 runs 13 residues. CDR1 and CDR2 from the germline V gene are SGHNT and YENEEA. V was trimmed by 3 bases and J by 4 bases, leaving 10 bases between them. Using reference TRBV11-3 and TRBJ2-7 for the parts outside the CDR3, the full variable domain is EAGVVQSPRYKIIEKKQPVAFWCNPISGHNTLYWYLQNLGQGPELLIRYENEEAVDDSQLPKDRFSAERLKGVDSTLKIQPAELGDSAVYLCASSFGPLYEQYFGPGTRLTVT.

Only a few counts were recorded for this clone. The rearrangement links TRBV9 to TRBJ1-1, with D tentatively TRBD1 (6 bases). The germline V and J ends were trimmed by 0 bases and 0 bases, with 12 bases remaining between them. The CDR3 is made up of 16 amino acids. Germline loops: CDR1 SGDLS, CDR2 YYNGEE. The CDR3 DNA reads TGTGCCAGCAGCGTAGGCCCCGGGACAATGAACACTGAAGCTTTCTTT. Its translation: CASSVGPGTMNTEAFF.

The genes are TRBV13 and TRBJ1-2; D might be TRBD1 (6 bases). Germline assignment: CDR1 PRHDT and CDR2 FYEKMQ (reference sequence). The V end was cut by 5 bases, the J end by 5 bases, with 9 bases between. This CDR3 spans 12 amino acids. The chain's CDR3 is CASSETGYGYTF. CDR3 nucleotide sequence: TGTGCCAGCAGCGAAACAGGGTATGGCTACACCTTC.

The chain employs TRBV12-3 or TRBV12-4 and TRBJ1-1; D gene unclear. CDR3 length equals 13 residues. Trimming removed 5 bases at V and 0 bases at J, with 7 bases between. CDR3 region: CASSRDMNTEAFF. DNA for the CDR3: TGTGCCAGCAGTAGAGACATGAACACTGAAGCTTTCTTT.

The chain is built from TRBV11-2 and TRBJ1-1; possibly TRBD1 for D (6 bases). The length of the CDR3 is 15 residues. Germline CDR1 reads SGHAT; CDR2 reads FQNNGV. V was shortened by 3 bases and J by 3 bases, with 14 bases between the two germline ends. Written as DNA, the CDR3 is TGTGCCAGCAGCTTGGGGGGGCTTGGGGACACTGAAGCTTTCTTT. Translated, it gives CASSLGGLGDTEAFF. The full variable domain, in which reference TRBV11-2 and TRBJ1-1 provide the parts outside the CDR3, is EAGVAQSPRYKIIEKRQSVAFWCNPISGHATLYWYQQILGQGPKLLIQFQNNGVVDDSQLPKDRFSAERLKGVDSTLKIQPAKLEDSAVYLCASSLGGLGDTEAFFGQGTRLTVV.

V is TRBV25-1 and J is TRBJ1-2; 8 positions agree with TRBD1. The CDR3 is 14 amino acids. Germline V gene sequence: CDR1 MGHDK, CDR2 SYGVNS. V lost 8 bases, J lost 6 bases, and 11 bases stayed unmatched. In DNA form, the CDR3 reads TGTGCCAGCGCTGAACGGGACAGGACCGATGGCTACACCTTC. It encodes CASAERDRTDGYTF.

Written as DNA, the CDR3 is TGTGCCAGCAGCTTAGGACAGATTAACTACGAGCAGTACTTC. Amino acids: CASSLGQINYEQYF. The chain uses TRBV7-9 and TRBJ2-7; tentatively, D is TRBD1 (5 bases). The length of the CDR3 is 14 residues. With 1 base removed from V and 3 bases from J, the gap between germline ends came to 10 bases. CDR1 SEHNR and CDR2 FQNEAQ come from the germline V gene (reference sequence).

J is TRBJ2-5 and V is TRBV30; 7 positions agree with TRBD1. Germline CDR1 and CDR2: GTSNPN and SVGIG (reference sequence). The CDR3 spans 13 residues. V trimming: 5 bases; J trimming: 5 bases; junction bases outside the gene matches: 8. CDR3 amino acids: CAWADRVGETQYF. CDR3 DNA sequence: TGTGCCTGGGCTGACAGGGTGGGGGAGACCCAGTACTTC.

The CDR3 DNA is TGTGCCAGCAGGGGAGGGAGCACAGATACGCAGTATTTT. It encodes CASRGGSTDTQYF. The rearrangement links TRBV6-5 to TRBJ2-3, with 7 bases identical to TRBD2. The CDR3 contains 13 residues. V shed 6 bases and J 0 bases; nucleotides not matched to a gene: 0. Per the germline V gene, CDR1 is MNHEY and CDR2 is SVGAGI.